This T cell receptor (beta chain) emerged from a study of blood T cell repertoires in COVID-19. Study summary: Specimens from acute and convalescent COVID-19 originated in the United States, Italy and Spain. The analysed material was cDNA or gDNA that came from T cells, B-cell-depleted T cells, or PBMCs.

In the authors' methods: Nucleated cell counts were estimated from reference gene primer amplification. The assay was immunoSEQ multiplex PCR, and TCRdb's table has in-frame clones only and misses some. V and J calls plus clone size are reproduced from that table; the DNA served to infer D and trimming. The table records under 200,000 clones, roughly 93% of them present only once. V lost 4 bases and J lost 1, with 12 bases in between. The CDR3 is 15 residues long. The germline gives CDR1 LGHDT, CDR2 YNNKEL (reference sequence). This clonotype originated in a man between 18 and 35 years old with COVID-19, enrolled during active disease. The chain joins TRBV3-1 (or the pseudogene TRBV3-2) to TRBJ2-3; no definite D call. The specimen sequenced was peripheral blood. The CDR3 here is CASSRPGARTDTQYF. The CDR3 DNA follows: TGTGCCAGCAGCCGACCCGGAGCCCGCACAGATACGCAGTATTTT.